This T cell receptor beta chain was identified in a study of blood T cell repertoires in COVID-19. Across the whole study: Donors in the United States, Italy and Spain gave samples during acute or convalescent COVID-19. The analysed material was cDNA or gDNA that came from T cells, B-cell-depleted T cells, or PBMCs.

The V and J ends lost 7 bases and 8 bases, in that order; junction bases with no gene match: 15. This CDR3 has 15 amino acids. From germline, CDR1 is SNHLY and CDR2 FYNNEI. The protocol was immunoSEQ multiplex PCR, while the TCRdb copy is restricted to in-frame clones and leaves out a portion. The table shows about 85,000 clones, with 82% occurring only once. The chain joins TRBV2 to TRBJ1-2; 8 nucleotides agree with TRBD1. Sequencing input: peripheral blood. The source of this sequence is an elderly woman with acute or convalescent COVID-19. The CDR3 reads CASTNRAGTGGGYTF. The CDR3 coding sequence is TGTGCCAGCACCAACAGGGCCGGGACAGGTGGCGGCTACACCTTC. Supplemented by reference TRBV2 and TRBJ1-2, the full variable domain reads EPEVTQTPSHQVTQMGQEVILRCVPISNHLYFYWYRQILGQKVEFLVSFYNNEISEKSEIFDDQFSVERPDGSNFTLKIRSTKLEDSAMYFCASTNRAGTGGGYTFGSGTRLTVV.